The rows below give T cell receptor beta chains drawn from one sample of a study of monozygotic twins with cystic fibrosis. Assay used: immunoSEQ multiplex PCR; TCRdb lists only in-frame clones, some missing. The sample holds over 25,000 clones, about 96% seen once. The sequenced sample was blood. All receptors derive from a girl under 10 years old with cystic fibrosis. The conserved cysteine and the conserved F or W are not part of the CDR3 here. Only part of the rows carry a size: once, few, many, or a class if the clone is expanded.

cdr3_aa clone_size j_call v_call
ASSSSVGDSHYEQY - TRBJ2-7 TRBV7-9
ASRAGGVYNEQF - TRBJ2-1 TRBV2
ASSSGRGSYEQY - TRBJ2-7 TRBV5-4
ASVVRGAGELF once TRBJ2-2 TRBV10-2
ASSRRTGNTEAF - TRBJ1-1 TRBV19
ASRPGQVPYEQY - TRBJ2-7 TRBV6-5
ASIAGGSDTQY - TRBJ2-3 TRBV28
ASSARDSRYEQY - TRBJ2-7 TRBV9
AWTAAYEQY - TRBJ2-7 TRBV30
ASSFAQQVTYEQY - TRBJ2-7 TRBV28
ASSVGGSRGDTQY - TRBJ2-3 TRBV9
ASSASSDTQY - TRBJ2-3 TRBV9
ASSSSTGRQPQH - TRBJ1-5 TRBV19
AIEGTSGESRNEQF - TRBJ2-1 TRBV10-3
ASSARGRSSYEQY - TRBJ2-7 TRBV13
SVSGGSSYEQY - TRBJ2-7 TRBV29-1
ASSLAGAAYEQY - TRBJ2-7 TRBV5-1
ASSVGWTSTDTQY - TRBJ2-3 TRBV9
ASRRDRDFNQPQH - TRBJ1-5 TRBV5-1
ASSVGGGGSYNEQF - TRBJ2-1 TRBV4-3
ASSRGTLTDTQY - TRBJ2-3 TRBV5-1
ASSYVQYEQY - TRBJ2-7 TRBV6-6
ASSYKDGPYEQY - TRBJ2-7 TRBV27
ASSIEEEETQY - TRBJ2-5 TRBV19
ASSSWTGKNEQY - TRBJ2-7 TRBV5-4
ASSSGTSGYNEQF - TRBJ2-1 TRBV19
ASSQRQGRAQPQH - TRBJ1-5 TRBV18
ASSLVGQGASEQF - TRBJ2-1 TRBV7-2
ASSPPPPQGQVGYT once TRBJ1-2 TRBV18
SGAEAPYEQY - TRBJ2-7 TRBV29-1
ASRGWGTSETQY - TRBJ2-5 TRBV28
ASSTGQVPRYGYT - TRBJ1-2 TRBV2
ASTQTGSNTEAF once TRBJ1-1 TRBV5-6
ASSEWGETQY - TRBJ2-5 TRBV25-1
ASSLVQTGELF - TRBJ2-2 TRBV7-9
ASSDPGTKPF - TRBJ1-4 TRBV19
ASSHGTSGIVEQY - TRBJ2-7 TRBV4-2
ASSQDAGDTQY - TRBJ2-3 TRBV4-3
ASSLVPGAIFQY - TRBJ2-7 TRBV4-1
AWSRRAGTDTQY - TRBJ2-3 TRBV30
ASIPGGAIYNEQF once TRBJ2-1 TRBV6-1
ASSFSESTVDTQY - TRBJ2-3 TRBV7-9
ASSYQDGSGNTIY - TRBJ1-3 TRBV6-5
ASRAPGQNQPQH - TRBJ1-5 TRBV28
ASSLRGQGVDDYGYT - TRBJ1-2 TRBV7-9
ATSRDAGGRSEAF once TRBJ1-1 TRBV15
ASSRDRGPYEQY - TRBJ2-7 TRBV5-6
ASSPKGAEQF - TRBJ2-1 TRBV7-9
ASTTLRGPTNTGELF - TRBJ2-2 TRBV19
ATSDWDTQY - TRBJ2-3 TRBV15
ASSPLTYGYT - TRBJ1-2 TRBV28
ASSLVADYEQY - TRBJ2-7 TRBV5-6
ASTPGPNGDEKLF - TRBJ1-4 TRBV4-3
SARDGREQY - TRBJ2-7 TRBV20-1